This T cell receptor (beta chain) was observed in a study of blood T cell repertoires in COVID-19 (dated by TCRdb to 2020 to 2021). Study-level background: Samples covering the acute and convalescent phases of COVID-19 were provided by collaborators in the United States, Italy and Spain. The repertoires were released in a freely available public database meant as a resource for research on the immune response to SARS-CoV-2. Where available, HLA class I and class II types were taken from metadata supplied by the sample provider and were not determined by assay-based typing. Nearly every sample came with metadata listing a de-identified subject ID, COVID-19 status, age in years and sex. The material from the prospective study consisted of cDNA or gDNA derived from T cells, B-cell-depleted T cells, or PBMCs. Subjects who had been exposed to COVID-19, were actively infected with it, or had recovered from it provided the deeply sampled blood TCRbeta repertoires that made up the dataset. The samples were drawn from the first 160 participants of the ongoing ImmuneRACE study and from 1,200 or so subjects provided by 6 global collaborators.

Notes on this clone: Its antigen has not been determined. Qualities for individual bases were not recorded, and no much larger clone is one base off.

The full study reports these points: The amount of clinical and demographic metadata varied by source and participant and was provided uncurated.

The immunoSEQ Assay, a bias-controlled multiplex PCR, was used to amplify TCRbeta CDR3 regions from genomic DNA. The study's processing was this. The number of nucleated cells in each sample was estimated by amplification of reference gene primers within the assay. To quantify the absolute abundance of each unique TCRbeta CDR3 rearrangement, sequence reads were collapsed and filtered. For each sample, productive Simpson clonality was calculated by taking the square root of Simpson's diversity index across productive rearrangements. TCRdb re-hosts the immuneACCESS table, in-frame sequences only. Its copies lack some clones; in the studies checked, an unresolved V gene accounts for under half of them, and the cause for the rest is not known. The V and J calls and clone size come from that table; D and trimming were worked out from the DNA. Present in this sample are tens of thousands of clones, about nine tenths of which were seen just once. About 0.4% of the sample rests with the top ten.

Each collaborating institution followed its own protocols to collect whole blood in K2EDTA tubes. Collaborator samples were shipped for TCRbeta analysis as frozen whole blood, isolated PBMCs, or DNA extracted from either sample type. Material for sequencing was peripheral blood. This clonotype was sampled from a human donor in a cohort sampled during active COVID-19.

In nucleotides, the sequence is TGCAGCGTTGAATTTTTGGTAGCCCTCTATGGCTACACCTTC. It translates as CSVEFLVALYGYTF. Recombination linked TRBV29-1 to TRBJ1-2; there is no confident call for the D gene. Sequences SQVTM (CDR1) and ANQGSEA (CDR2) are obtained from the germline V gene. Reading from cysteine to phenylalanine, the CDR3 counts 14 amino acids. Of all the DNA, just the CDR3 is kept, 42 bases in frame from base 1. V and J are truncated by 2 bases and 4 bases respectively, leaving an intervening sequence of 14 bases.